Listed below are T cell receptor beta chains from one sample, sequenced in a study of cytomegalovirus exposure and HLA in healthy donors. The method was immunoSEQ multiplex PCR; TCRdb's version includes in-frame clones alone and lacks a portion of them. The repertoire holds approximately 130,000 clones, roughly four fifths seen once, with 6.3% in the top ten. The sequenced sample consisted of PBMCs. Every receptor here comes from a woman in her thirties or forties in good health and CMV-seronegative. The CDR3 runs from the conserved cysteine through the conserved F or W. Fields, in order: D gene, clone size, J gene, V gene, CDR3 DNA, CDR3 protein. A D gene is named only where the DNA matches it firmly. Expanded clones get a size class; other rows say once, few or many, or leave the size out.

D: TRBD1
size: NA
J: TRBJ2-7
V: TRBV5-1
DNA: TGCGCCAGCAGCCCGGTCCGGGGACAGATCTACGAGCAGTACTTC
CDR3: CASSPVRGQIYEQYF

D: TRBD1
size: few
J: TRBJ1-2
V: TRBV11-2
DNA: TGTGCCAGCAGCGCGAGACAGGGAAGGGATGGCTACACCTTC
CDR3: CASSARQGRDGYTF

D: NA
size: NA
J: TRBJ1-2
V: TRBV10-3
DNA: TGTGCCACCACCGGGACTTCCACGAAAGGCTACACCTTC
CDR3: CATTGTSTKGYTF

D: NA
size: NA
J: TRBJ1-6
V: TRBV10-2
DNA: TGCGCCAGCAGTTTCGGGAACCTCAATTCACCCCTCCACTTT
CDR3: CASSFGNLNSPLHF

D: TRBD1
size: NA
J: TRBJ2-5
V: TRBV6-5
DNA: TGTGCCAGCAGTTACGCCCACAGGGGGCTGGGGGGGACCCAGTACTTC
CDR3: CASSYAHRGLGGTQYF

D: NA
size: NA
J: TRBJ2-5
V: TRBV7-7
DNA: TGTGCTAGCAGCTCCTCTAGGACAGCCTCAGAGACCCAGTACTTC
CDR3: CASSSSRTASETQYF

D: NA
size: NA
J: TRBJ2-4
V: TRBV27
DNA: TGTGCCAGTAGCTCGGGACTTTTTAACATTCAGTACTTC
CDR3: CASSSGLFNIQYF

D: NA
size: NA
J: TRBJ2-5
V: TRBV7-9
DNA: TGTTCCAGCAGCTTAACCGGTCGGGGCAGGGGTGGGGAAGAGACCCAGTACTTC
CDR3: CSSSLTGRGRGGEETQYF

D: TRBD2
size: NA
J: TRBJ2-1
V: TRBV7-2
DNA: TGTGCCAGCAGGCGGGGGTCGGGGTGGGACAATGAGCAGTTCTTC
CDR3: CASRRGSGWDNEQFF

D: NA
size: NA
J: TRBJ2-2
V: TRBV2
DNA: TGTGCCAGCAGCGTGGAGGCGCGCACCGGGGAGCTGTTTTTT
CDR3: CASSVEARTGELFF

D: TRBD2
size: NA
J: TRBJ2-7
V: TRBV19
DNA: TGTGCCAGTACCAGACTAGCGGGATCATCCTACGAGCAGTACTTC
CDR3: CASTRLAGSSYEQYF

D: NA
size: NA
J: TRBJ2-1
V: TRBV4-2
DNA: TGTGCCAGCAGCCAAGAGGCGCTAGAATACAATGAGCAGTTCTTC
CDR3: CASSQEALEYNEQFF

D: NA
size: NA
J: TRBJ2-2
V: TRBV5-1
DNA: TGCGCCAGCAGCCTACACGGGGTCGATGTCGGGGAGCTGTTTTTT
CDR3: CASSLHGVDVGELFF

D: NA
size: NA
J: TRBJ1-2
V: TRBV6-1
DNA: TGTGCCAGCAGTGAAGTGATACAGAACTATGGCTACACCTTC
CDR3: CASSEVIQNYGYTF

D: NA
size: NA
J: TRBJ2-7
V: TRBV7-6
DNA: TGTGCCACGGCGGGGTCCTCCCGTCACGAGCAGTACTTC
CDR3: CATAGSSRHEQYF

D: NA
size: NA
J: TRBJ2-5
V: TRBV27
DNA: TGTGCCAGCAGTTTAGGGGGGGCGGGTGGGCAGCAGTACTTC
CDR3: CASSLGGAGGQQYF

D: TRBD1
size: few
J: TRBJ1-1
V: TRBV10-3
DNA: TGTGCCATCAGGCAGGGGGTCGTAACTGAAGCTTTCTTT
CDR3: CAIRQGVVTEAFF